The present entry profiles one T cell receptor (beta chain) with its context. The antigen is not known. The assay was immunoSEQ multiplex PCR, and TCRdb's table has in-frame clones only and misses some. The data show about 2.1 million clones, more than 85% seen once. The germline V gene encodes CDR1 SGHRS and CDR2 YFSETQ. Trimming stripped 5 bases from V and 7 bases from J, with 13 bases between. CDR3 length equals 12 residues. In the naive CD8 group, cells lacked CD45RO and were positively selected for CCR7, so terminally differentiated effector memory CD45RA+ cells were left out. The donors, all of them Caucasian adults, lived in Nashville, Tennessee. The source of the sample is a study of shared clonotypes between healthy human individuals. Study-level information: A couple of women and a few men aged 18 to 49 served as donors.

The study, taken as a whole, reports: The diversity represented, both genetic and in exposure history, was limited by few donors.

Sequencing was performed on naive CD8+ T cells from PBMCs. This sequence originates from a man in his late teens or twenties in good health. Some clones in this sample may be carry-over from other donors' samples. The chain carries TRBV5-1 and TRBJ2-7, with D perhaps TRBD2 (5 bases). CDR3 nucleotide sequence: TGCGCCAGCAGGACGGGATTGGAGGAGCAGTACTTC. This gives the protein CASRTGLEEQYF.